A selection of T cell receptor beta chains follows, all from one sample in a study of beta chain features in type 1 diabetes. Assay used: immunoSEQ multiplex PCR; TCRdb lists only in-frame clones, some missing. The table includes some 190,000 clones, about 7.8% detected once. Sequenced material: central memory CD4+ T cells from blood. Receptor source: a woman aged 35 to 49 with type 1 diabetes. CDR3s include the opening cysteine and the closing phenylalanine or tryptophan. The D gene is left open where the match is weak. Only some rows state a clone size, as once, few, many or a class for expanded clones.

v_gene	abundance	j_gene	d_gene	CDR3nt	CDR3aa
TRBV9	many	TRBJ2-7	TRBD1	TGTGCCAGCAGCGTCGACAGGGGGAAGAACGAGCAGTACTTC	CASSVDRGKNEQYF
TRBV5-1	few	TRBJ2-7	TRBD1	TGCGCCAGCAAGTACCAGACAGGGAACTCCTACGAGCAGTACTTC	CASKYQTGNSYEQYF
TRBV7-2	NA	TRBJ1-5	NA	TGTGCCAGCGTCCCAGGGGTGGGGGATCAGCCCCAGCATTTT	CASVPGVGDQPQHF
TRBV28	many	TRBJ1-2	NA	TGTGCCAGCAGTCCCTTTTACTATGGCTACACCTTC	CASSPFYYGYTF
TRBV7-2	NA	TRBJ1-2	TRBD1	TGTGCCAGCAGCAACAGACAGGGTGCGATCTATGGCTACACCTTC	CASSNRQGAIYGYTF
TRBV28	NA	TRBJ2-7	TRBD1	TGTGCCAGCAGTCCGGGACAGGGACGTCGCGAGCAGTACTTC	CASSPGQGRREQYF
TRBV6-5	few	TRBJ1-1	NA	TGTGCCAGCAGTCGCACTTTGAACCCACCTGAAGCTTTCTTT	CASSRTLNPPEAFF
TRBV7-6	NA	TRBJ1-5	NA	TGTGCCAGCAGCCAGCAGGGACACAATAGCAATCAGCCCCAGCATTTT	CASSQQGHNSNQPQHF
TRBV7-7	many	TRBJ2-1	NA	TGTGCCAGCAGCCTTGGTAGGGGCGAGCAGTTCTTC	CASSLGRGEQFF
TRBV5-1	NA	TRBJ2-3	TRBD1	TGCGCCAGCAGCCCCGGACAGGGGGTGGATGCAGATACGCAGTATTTT	CASSPGQGVDADTQYF
TRBV4-2	NA	TRBJ1-1	NA	TGTGCCAGCAGCCGAACAGGGTACAACACTGAAGCTTTCTTT	CASSRTGYNTEAFF
TRBV2	NA	TRBJ1-6	TRBD1	TGTGCCAGCAGTCCCCCAGGGGGGTATTGGAATTCACCCCTCCACTTT	CASSPPGGYWNSPLHF
TRBV5-4	NA	TRBJ2-2	TRBD1	TGTGCCAGCAGCTTCGGACAGGGGGCGAACGGGGAGCTGTTTTTT	CASSFGQGANGELFF
TRBV7-6	few	TRBJ2-5	NA	TGTGCCAGCAGCCTGCAAGAGACCCAGTACTTC	CASSLQETQYF
TRBV4-3	few	TRBJ2-2	TRBD1	TGCGCCAGCAGCCTGGGACAGACAAGAATGGCCGGGGAGCTGTTTTTT	CASSLGQTRMAGELFF
TRBV15	few	TRBJ2-7	NA	TGTGCCACCAGCCTAGAAGGCTCCTACGAGCAGTACTTC	CATSLEGSYEQYF
TRBV13	few	TRBJ2-7	TRBD1	TGTGCCAGCAGGCCCCACACAGGGGATGGGCACGAGCAGTACTTC	CASRPHTGDGHEQYF
TRBV5-1	NA	TRBJ1-1	NA	TGCGCCAGCAGCGCCGCCCCAGGGAATCCCACTGAAGCTTTCTTT	CASSAAPGNPTEAFF
TRBV30	few	TRBJ1-1	NA	TGTGCCTGGAGTGTACGGGCAGGGTCTATGAACACTGAAGCTTTCTTT	CAWSVRAGSMNTEAFF
TRBV7-9	few	TRBJ1-2	TRBD1	TGTGCCAGCAGCCCCAGGGGGTGGAGATTCTATGGCTACACCTTC	CASSPRGWRFYGYTF
TRBV13	NA	TRBJ1-2	NA	TGTGCCAGCAGATCCCGACAGTTCGCAAGGGATGGCTACACCTTC	CASRSRQFARDGYTF
TRBV5-4	NA	TRBJ2-5	NA	TGTGCCAGCAGCTTGGCAGGGATAGGCCCACAAGAGACCCAGTACTTC	CASSLAGIGPQETQYF